The T cell receptor (beta chain) under discussion was sequenced for a study of prognosis after radiotherapy for stage I lung cancer. On the study more broadly: Non-small cell lung cancer patients at stage I were enrolled between early 2018 and January 2019. The patient group consisted of approximately 13 men and over five women whose ages spanned about 50 to 84, median 74.5 years.

The CDR3 is made up of 14 amino acids. The V gene lost 6 bases and the J gene lost 17 bases, with 25 bases spanning the gap. Notes on this clonotype: The antigen is undetermined.

Study results and caveats: Shannon entropy (measured after stereotactic body radiation therapy) was lower in patients who went on to develop distant metastases.

Researchers used two-round multiplex PCR to amplify TCR beta CDR3 starting from genomic DNA. First-round PCR used primers specific to each TRBV and TRBJ gene. TCRdb re-called the multiplex PCR reads through MiXCR, storing one row per CDR3 protein. The repertoire holds tens of thousands of distinct CDR3 sequences, approximately 31% seen once, with about 12% in the top ten. Node negativity on CT and PET/CT was present in all patients, alongside an absence of prior chemotherapy, radiotherapy or other malignancies. V and J are TRBV12-3 or TRBV12-4 and TRBJ2-2; D is perhaps TRBD1 or TRBD2 (5 bases each). Specimen: PBMCs, collected before or after stereotactic body radiation therapy (not recorded which). The clonotype originates from a donor over 45 with non-small cell lung cancer. The CDR3 coding sequence is TGTGCCAGCAGGACTGAGGGGAACACCGGGGATCTATTTTTT. Its protein product is CASRTEGNTGDLFF.